The entry below describes one TCR beta chain. Its antigen is currently unknown. The germline V gene has CDR1 PRHDT and CDR2 FYEKMQ (reference sequence). The V and J ends lost 5 bases and 5 bases respectively, with 7 bases between them. The CDR3 is made up of 12 amino acids. The source of the sample is a study of T cells in localized non-small cell lung cancer. Overall study findings and caveats: One tumor region alone was sequenced, and heterogeneity therefore remains possible. Longer overall survival was seen with higher T cell density measured in blood.

Profiling relied on immunoSEQ multiplex PCR, and the TCRdb table lists in-frame clones only, not all of them. Among tens of thousands of clones listed, approximately 90% were seen once. This clonotype was obtained from a woman between 18 and 50 years old with stage III lung adenocarcinoma. The chain joins TRBV13 to TRBJ1-5, with D perhaps TRBD1 (5 bases). The specimen comprised peripheral blood, sampled before any cancer treatment. CDR3 coding DNA: TGTGCCAGCAGCCAGGGATATCAGCCCCAGCATTTT. Translation: CASSQGYQPQHF.